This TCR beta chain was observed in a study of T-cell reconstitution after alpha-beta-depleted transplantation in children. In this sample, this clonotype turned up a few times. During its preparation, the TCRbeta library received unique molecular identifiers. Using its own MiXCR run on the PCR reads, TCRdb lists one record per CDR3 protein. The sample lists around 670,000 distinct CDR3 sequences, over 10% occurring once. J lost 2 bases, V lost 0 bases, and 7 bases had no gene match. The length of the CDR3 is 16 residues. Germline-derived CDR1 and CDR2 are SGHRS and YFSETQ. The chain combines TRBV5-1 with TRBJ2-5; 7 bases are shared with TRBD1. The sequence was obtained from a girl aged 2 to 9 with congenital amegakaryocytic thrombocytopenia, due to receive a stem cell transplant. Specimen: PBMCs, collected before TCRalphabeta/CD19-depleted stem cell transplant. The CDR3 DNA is TGCGCCAGCAGCTTGGCCGGGACAGAACCACAAGAGACCCAGTACTTC. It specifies CASSLAGTEPQETQYF.